This TCR beta chain was retrieved from a study of vaccination and CD4 T cells after COVID-19. On the study more broadly: Once diagnosed, patients had post-COVID samples drawn a median approximately 100 days later (range 35 to 161). Each control culture was treated with a CEFX pool, an HIV-1 Nef pool, or no peptide.

Treatment indicated: approximately 9-day PBMC culture with coronavirus spike peptide pools or control peptides (ViraFEST assay). Following expansion of antigen-specific T cells with peptide pools, ViraFEST then sequenced TCRs. The Oncomine TCR Beta short-read assay was applied to DNA of cultured CD4+ T cells. Cultured CD4+ T cells were the source of extracted genomic DNA. TCRdb reprocessed the PCR reads with MiXCR, giving one entry per CDR3 protein. The sample lists roughly 14,000 distinct CDR3 sequences; less than 65% were seen once. In its sample, this clonotype was seen a few times. Its antigen is currently unknown. The clonotype was recovered from a human donor who had recovered from COVID-19. This specimen was CD4+ T cells from blood, cultured in vitro, taken before SARS-CoV-2 vaccination.

For the CDR3, the DNA is TGCAGTGCTAGCCAGCGACTAGCGGCCTACGAGCAGTACTTC. It codes for CSASQRLAAYEQYF. The chain uses TRBV20-1 and TRBJ2-7, with 9 bases lining up with TRBD2. Looked up from germline, CDR1 is DFQATT and CDR2 is SNEGSKA (reference sequence). V trimming: 3 bases; J trimming: 2 bases; junction bases outside the gene matches: 5. This CDR3 is built from 14 residues.